This TCR beta chain was profiled in a study of blood T cell repertoires in COVID-19. Overall study: T cells, B-cell-depleted T cells, or PBMCs supplied cDNA or gDNA.

Individuals drawn from 24 US areas were about 18 to 90 years old. Cohorts were assigned according to the clinical history that participants reported. Original processing methods: Scientists estimated how many nucleated cells there were by amplifying reference gene primers. Sequenced by immunoSEQ multiplex PCR; TCRdb stores in-frame clones only, minus some. V and J calls and clone size are those listed in that table; D and trimming were worked out from the DNA. Among fewer than 250,000 clones, almost 90% were seen once, and the ten largest hold around 16%. Trimming cost V 6 bases and J 1 base; bases outside gene matches: 6. Germline V CDR1 and CDR2: SQVTM, ANQGSEA. The CDR3 loop spans 14 amino acids.

The sample consisted of PBMCs or T cells enriched from blood (not recorded which). The rearrangement links TRBV29-1 to TRBJ2-3; 8 positions agree with TRBD1. This receptor was identified in a man aged 30 to 39 who had been exposed to COVID-19. The CDR3 is CSVGGTGGTDTQYF. DNA of the CDR3: TGCAGCGTCGGTGGGACAGGCGGCACAGATACGCAGTATTTT.